Each of the 4 T cell receptor beta chains below was sequenced from the same sample in a study of vaccination effects on CD4 cells after COVID-19. TCRdb keeps only in-frame clones here, not all; method: immunoSEQ multiplex PCR. The sample includes roughly 63,000 clones, 80% of them seen just once. Ahead of sequencing, the ViraFEST assay grew antigen-specific CD4+ T cells using viral peptide pools. Scientists isolated CD4+ T cells after an approximately 9-day culture period ended. The study found no prior SARS-CoV-2 infection in the vaccine recipients, who tested negative for nucleocapsid antibodies. What these receptors recognize is not known. Sequenced material: CD4+ T cells from PBMCs cultured with SARS-CoV-2 spike peptides, taken before COVID-19 vaccination. Receptors were obtained from a human donor who received a COVID-19 vaccine.

This chain joins TRBV19 and TRBJ1-2, with a weak D call TRBD1 (5 bases). Germline-derived CDR1 and CDR2 are LNHDA and SQIVND (reference sequence). Trimming took off 3 bases at V and 0 bases at J, with 8 bases between the two ends. This CDR3 has 14 amino acids. The CDR3 region has the DNA TGTGCCAGTAGTATCGGGGGAGCTAACTATGGCTACACCTTC. Encoded protein: CASSIGGANYGYTF.

The chain couples TRBV6-5 to TRBJ1-2, with D hard to call. Germline-derived CDR1 and CDR2 are MNHEY and SVGAGI. The CDR3 contains 15 residues. Trimming removed 4 bases at V and 3 bases at J, with 15 bases between. The CDR3 reads CASSSGGEGDYGYTF. As DNA, the CDR3 is TGTGCCAGCAGTTCCGGCGGGGAGGGAGACTATGGCTACACCTTC.

The chain uses TRBV6-2 or TRBV6-3 and TRBJ2-5; TRBD2 agrees at 7 bases. In germline, CDR1 is MNHEY, CDR2 SVGEGT. V lost 4 bases and J lost 7; bases outside the gene matches: 6. This CDR3 has 13 amino acids. The CDR3 DNA is TGTGCCAGCAGTTCTACTAGCGTCGGGACCCAGTACTTC. It is translated as CASSSTSVGTQYF.

Notes on this clone: This specimen includes other DNA sequences encoding the same CDR3. The DNA for the CDR3 is TGCGCCAGCAGCCAAGATCCGACAGGGGGAAACACCATATATTTT. Translated, it gives CASSQDPTGGNTIYF. The rearrangement joins TRBV4-3 to TRBJ1-3; 7 bases line up with TRBD1. Trimming at V came to 0 bases and at J to 4 bases, leaving 3 bases not matched to a gene. Germline assignment: CDR1 LGHNA and CDR2 YSLEER. This CDR3 region has 15 residues.